This T cell receptor beta chain was documented in a study of blood T cells in healthy people across ages. Overall study findings and caveats: Estimated diversity that came from one million T cells was considered an underestimate. Among long-lived donors, naive CD4+ cells were more numerous and diversity higher than in aged donors.

In each sample, at least 6 million PBMCs were isolated. Primed by a sample-barcoded 5' primer and a J-beta primer mix, a second PCR proceeded for roughly 7 to 12 cycles. TCRdb processed the 5' RACE reads anew with MiXCR; each CDR3 protein has one entry. This sample has roughly 2 million distinct CDR3 sequences, with around half found just once. With regard to this clonotype: Its antigen is unknown.

The CDR3 covers 13 residues. Between the trimmed V and J ends, which lost 4 bases and 9 bases, there was a span of 13 bases. Germline CDR1 reads MGHDK; CDR2 reads SYGVNS. The specimen was blood. The receptor's source is a woman aged 40 to 55 in good health. This sequence joins TRBV25-1 and TRBJ2-1; tentatively, D is TRBD2 (5 bases). The CDR3 sequence: CASSAPGRGEQFF. In DNA, the CDR3 is TGTGCCAGCAGTGCTCCGGGTCGGGGTGAGCAGTTCTTC. The variable domain in full, completed from reference TRBV25-1 and TRBJ2-1, reads EADIYQTPRYLVIGTGKKITLECSQTMGHDKMYWYQQDPGMELHLIHYSYGVNSTEKGDLSSESTVSRIRTEHFPLTLESARPSHTSQYLCASSAPGRGEQFFGPGTRLTVL.